This TCR beta chain was sequenced for a study of T cell repertoires in cytomegalovirus infection (dated 2019 in TCRdb). Concerning the study at large: Alongside well-studied HLA-B-restricted epitopes, the peptide stimulations were aimed at recently identified HLA-C-restricted CMV epitopes, whose presentation resists viral immunomodulation. Because public TCR beta signatures pointed to carriage of CMV infection together with the matching HLA type, the HLA type of each donor mattered for the analysis. Study-wide findings and limitations: Carriers of CMV infection plus the relevant HLA type were discriminated by the cumulative frequency of public TCR beta family members in the study cohort and in an independent roughly 370-donor cohort. In the ex vivo response, HLA-C-restricted CMV-specific TCR beta clonotypes were dominant, and in two of eight donors the single most frequent clonotype came from this HLA-C-restricted group.

V and J are trimmed by 4 bases and 5 bases, and the gene matches miss 5 bases of the junction. From the cysteine up to the phenylalanine, the CDR3 has a length of 14 residues. Only the CDR3 part of the read is kept: 42 bases, read in frame from the first base. CDR1 MGHRA and CDR2 YSYEKL were looked up in the germline V gene. TCRdb lists the instrument as Illumina HiSeq 1500. The raw public reads went through TCRdb reprocessing: fastp at Q25, MiXCR clone calling, in-frame beta chains kept. Each CDR3 protein gets just one entry, which takes the most common genes and DNA from the rows behind it. The table for this sample lists about 830,000 distinct CDR3 sequences; approximately 32% of them were counted only once. The leading ten clones occupy approximately 13% of the sample. A note on this clonotype: No antigen is known for it. Base quality data are lacking; no much larger clone is found one base away.

The treatment or condition label, read with the paper, signifies: in vitro stimulation with specific CMV peptide epitopes to enrich CMV-specific T cells. The sequence links TRBV4-1 to TRBJ2-7; TRBD2 lines up with 10 middle nucleotides. Sequenced material: cultured CD8+ T cells from PBMCs, taken from culture after CMV antigen stimulation. The clonotype was recovered from a human donor in good health (CMV status not recorded). Some clones in this sample may be carry-over from other donors' samples. The CDR3 reads as follows: CASSRGTSVDEQYF. The nucleotide sequence is given as TGCGCCAGCAGCCGAGGGACTAGCGTGGACGAGCAGTACTTC.